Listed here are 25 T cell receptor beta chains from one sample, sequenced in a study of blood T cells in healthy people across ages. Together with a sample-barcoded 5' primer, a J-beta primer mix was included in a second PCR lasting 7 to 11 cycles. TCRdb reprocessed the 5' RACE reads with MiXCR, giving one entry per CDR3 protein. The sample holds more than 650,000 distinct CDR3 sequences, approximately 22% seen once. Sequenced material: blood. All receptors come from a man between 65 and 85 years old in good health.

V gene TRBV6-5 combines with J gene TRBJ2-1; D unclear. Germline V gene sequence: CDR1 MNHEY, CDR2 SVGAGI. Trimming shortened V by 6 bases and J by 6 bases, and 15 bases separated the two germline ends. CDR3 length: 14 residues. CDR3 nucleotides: TGTGCCAGCAGCTTAGACTCCTCCGGCAATGAGCAGTTCTTC. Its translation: CASSLDSSGNEQFF.

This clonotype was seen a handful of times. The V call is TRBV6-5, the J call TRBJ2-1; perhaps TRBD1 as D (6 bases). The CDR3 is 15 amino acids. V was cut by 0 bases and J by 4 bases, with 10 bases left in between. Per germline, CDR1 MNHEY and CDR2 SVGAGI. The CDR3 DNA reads TGTGCCAGCAGTTACTCGAGGGGGAATTACAATGAGCAGTTCTTC. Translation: CASSYSRGNYNEQFF.

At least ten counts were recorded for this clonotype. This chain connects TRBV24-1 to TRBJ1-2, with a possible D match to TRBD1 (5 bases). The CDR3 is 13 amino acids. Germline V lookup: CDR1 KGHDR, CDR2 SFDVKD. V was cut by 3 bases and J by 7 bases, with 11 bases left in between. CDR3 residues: CATSDGAVRGYTF. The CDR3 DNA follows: TGTGCCACCAGTGATGGGGCAGTTCGTGGCTACACCTTC.

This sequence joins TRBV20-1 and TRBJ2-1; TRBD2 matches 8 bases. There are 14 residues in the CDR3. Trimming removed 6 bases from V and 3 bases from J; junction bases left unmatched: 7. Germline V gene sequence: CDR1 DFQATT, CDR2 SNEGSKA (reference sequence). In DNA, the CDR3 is TGCAGTGCCCCCGCGGGGGGCTACTACAATGAGCAGTTCTTC. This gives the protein CSAPAGGYYNEQFF.

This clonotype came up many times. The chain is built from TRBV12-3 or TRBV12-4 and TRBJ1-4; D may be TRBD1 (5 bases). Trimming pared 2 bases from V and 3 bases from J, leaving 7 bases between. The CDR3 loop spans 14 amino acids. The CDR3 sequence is CASSLRGANEKLFF. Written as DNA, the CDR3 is TGTGCCAGCAGTTTACGGGGGGCTAATGAAAAACTGTTTTTT.

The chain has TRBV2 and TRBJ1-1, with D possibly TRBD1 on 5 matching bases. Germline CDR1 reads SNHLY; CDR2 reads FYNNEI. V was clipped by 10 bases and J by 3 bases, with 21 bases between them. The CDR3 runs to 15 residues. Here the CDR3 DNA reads TGTGCCACCCCAAGGGACTACGGGGGTGACACTGAAGCTTTCTTT. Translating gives CATPRDYGGDTEAFF.

CDR3 residues: CSARDLRQAGTDTQYF. Here the CDR3 DNA reads TGCAGTGCTAGAGATCTGCGACAGGCTGGTACAGATACGCAGTATTTT. V and J are TRBV20-1 and TRBJ2-3, with D tentatively TRBD1 (6 bases). This CDR3 is built from 16 residues. Germline V gives CDR1 DFQATT, CDR2 SNEGSKA (reference sequence). Trimming stripped 0 bases from V and 3 bases from J, with 16 bases between.

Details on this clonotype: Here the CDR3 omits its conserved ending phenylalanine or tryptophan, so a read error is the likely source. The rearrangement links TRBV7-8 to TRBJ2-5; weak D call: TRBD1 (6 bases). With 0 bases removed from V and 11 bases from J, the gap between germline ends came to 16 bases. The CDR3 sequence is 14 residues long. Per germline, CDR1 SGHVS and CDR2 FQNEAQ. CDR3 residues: CASSLAGTSGEQYV. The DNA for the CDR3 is TGTGCCAGCAGCTTAGCCGGGACAAGTGGAGAGCAGTACGTC.

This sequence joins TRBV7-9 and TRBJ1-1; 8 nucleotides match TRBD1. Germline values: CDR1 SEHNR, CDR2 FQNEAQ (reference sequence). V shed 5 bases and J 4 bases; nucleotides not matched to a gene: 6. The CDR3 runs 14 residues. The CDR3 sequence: CASSKQGVGTEAFF. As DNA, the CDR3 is TGTGCCAGCAGCAAACAGGGGGTCGGCACTGAAGCTTTCTTT.

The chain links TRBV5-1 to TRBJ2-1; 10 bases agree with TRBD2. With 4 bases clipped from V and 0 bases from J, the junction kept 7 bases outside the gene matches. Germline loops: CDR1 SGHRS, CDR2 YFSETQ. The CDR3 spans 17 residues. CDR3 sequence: CASSGGLAATSYNEQFF. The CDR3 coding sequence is TGCGCCAGCAGCGGAGGACTAGCGGCAACCTCCTACAATGAGCAGTTCTTC.

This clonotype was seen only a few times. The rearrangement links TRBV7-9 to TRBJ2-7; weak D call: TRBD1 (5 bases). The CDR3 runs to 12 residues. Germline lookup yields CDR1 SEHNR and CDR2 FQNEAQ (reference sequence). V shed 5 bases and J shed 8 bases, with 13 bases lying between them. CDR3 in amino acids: CASSTDRGQQYF. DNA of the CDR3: TGTGCCAGCAGCACGGATAGGGGCCAGCAGTACTTC.

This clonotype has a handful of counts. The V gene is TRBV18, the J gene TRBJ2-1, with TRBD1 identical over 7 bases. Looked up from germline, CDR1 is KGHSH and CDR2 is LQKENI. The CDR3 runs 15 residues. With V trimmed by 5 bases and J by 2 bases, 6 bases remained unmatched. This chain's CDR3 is CASSYRGGTYNEQFF. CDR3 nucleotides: TGTGCCAGCTCATACAGGGGTGGGACCTACAATGAGCAGTTCTTC.

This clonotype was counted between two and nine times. Here the CDR3 DNA reads TGTGCCAGCAGTTTTGGTAGCCCCGGGGAGGGTCTATGGCTAAACGAGCAGTACTTC. It specifies CASSFGSPGEGLWLNEQYF. The chain recombines TRBV12-3 or TRBV12-4 with TRBJ2-7; 7 bases map to TRBD2. V shed 3 bases, J shed 5 bases, and the junction held 22 bases outside the gene matches. The CDR3 sequence is 19 residues long.

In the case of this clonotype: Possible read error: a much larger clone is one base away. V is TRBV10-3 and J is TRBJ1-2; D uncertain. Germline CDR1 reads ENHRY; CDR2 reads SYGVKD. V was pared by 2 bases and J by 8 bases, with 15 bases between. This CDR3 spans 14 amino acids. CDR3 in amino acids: CAISEAGPAEGYTF. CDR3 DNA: TGTGCCATCAGTGAGGCCGGGCCTGCGGAGGGCTACACCTTC.

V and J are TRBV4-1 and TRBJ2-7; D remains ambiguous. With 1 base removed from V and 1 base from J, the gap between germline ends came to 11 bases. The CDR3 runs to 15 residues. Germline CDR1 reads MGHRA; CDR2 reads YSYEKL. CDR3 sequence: CASSQGFDLSYEQYV. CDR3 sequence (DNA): TGCGCCAGCAGCCAAGGGTTCGACTTGTCCTACGAGCAGTACGTC.

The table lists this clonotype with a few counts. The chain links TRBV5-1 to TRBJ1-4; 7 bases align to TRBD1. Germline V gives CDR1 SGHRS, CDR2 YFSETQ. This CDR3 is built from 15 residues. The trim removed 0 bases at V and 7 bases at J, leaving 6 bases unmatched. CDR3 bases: TGCGCCAGCAGCTTGGAGACAGGGACGCTTGAAAAACTGTTTTTT. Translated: CASSLETGTLEKLFF. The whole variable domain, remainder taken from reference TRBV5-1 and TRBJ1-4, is KAGVTQTPRYLIKTRGQQVTLSCSPISGHRSVSWYQQTPGQGLQFLFEYFSETQRNKGNFPGRFSGRQFSNSRSEMNVSTLELGDSALYLCASSLETGTLEKLFFGSGTQLSVL.

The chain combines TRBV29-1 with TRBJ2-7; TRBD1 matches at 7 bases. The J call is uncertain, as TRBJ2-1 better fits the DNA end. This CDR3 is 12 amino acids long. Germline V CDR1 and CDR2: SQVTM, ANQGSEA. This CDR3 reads CSAARDSNEQFF. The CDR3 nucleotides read TGCAGCGCCGCCCGGGACAGCAATGAGCAGTTCTTC.

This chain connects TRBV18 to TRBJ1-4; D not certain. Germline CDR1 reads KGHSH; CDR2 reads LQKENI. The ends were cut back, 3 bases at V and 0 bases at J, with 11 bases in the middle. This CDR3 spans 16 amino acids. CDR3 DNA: TGTGCCAGCTCACCTGGGCAGCGTACAACTAATGAAAAACTGTTTTTT. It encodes CASSPGQRTTNEKLFF.

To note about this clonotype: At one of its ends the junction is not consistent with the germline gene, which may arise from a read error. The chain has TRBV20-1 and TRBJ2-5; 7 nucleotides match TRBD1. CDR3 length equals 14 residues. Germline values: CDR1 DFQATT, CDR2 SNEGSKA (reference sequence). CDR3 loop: CSARSPTGQETQHF. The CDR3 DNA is TGCAGTGCTAGAAGCCCGACAGGGCAAGAGACCCAGCACTTC.

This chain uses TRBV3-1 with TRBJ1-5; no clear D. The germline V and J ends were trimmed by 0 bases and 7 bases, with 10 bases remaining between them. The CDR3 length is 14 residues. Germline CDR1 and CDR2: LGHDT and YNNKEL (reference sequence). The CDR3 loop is CASSQDVVRQPQHF. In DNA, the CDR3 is TGTGCCAGCAGCCAAGATGTGGTACGGCAGCCCCAGCATTTT.

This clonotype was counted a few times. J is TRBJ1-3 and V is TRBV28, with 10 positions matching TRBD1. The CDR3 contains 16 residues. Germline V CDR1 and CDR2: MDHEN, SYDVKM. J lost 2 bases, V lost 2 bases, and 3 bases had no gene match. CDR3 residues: CASSLAGTGAGNTIYF. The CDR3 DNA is TGTGCCAGCAGTTTAGCCGGGACAGGGGCTGGAAACACCATATATTTT.

DNA of the CDR3: TGTGCCACCAGTGATCCTCGACAGGCGAGGGATACGCAGTATTTT. Translating gives CATSDPRQARDTQYF. This chain connects TRBV24-1 to TRBJ2-3, with D possibly TRBD1 on 6 matching bases. The CDR3 totals 15 residues. The ends were cut back, 3 bases at V and 6 bases at J, with 15 bases in the middle. Germline CDR1 reads KGHDR; CDR2 reads SFDVKD.

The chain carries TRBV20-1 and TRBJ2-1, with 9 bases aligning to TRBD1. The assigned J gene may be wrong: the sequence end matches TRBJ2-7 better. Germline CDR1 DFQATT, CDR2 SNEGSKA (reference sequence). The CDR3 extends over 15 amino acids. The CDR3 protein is CSTNSYRDRDYEQYF. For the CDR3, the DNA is TGCAGTACAAATTCATACCGGGACAGGGACTACGAGCAGTACTTC.

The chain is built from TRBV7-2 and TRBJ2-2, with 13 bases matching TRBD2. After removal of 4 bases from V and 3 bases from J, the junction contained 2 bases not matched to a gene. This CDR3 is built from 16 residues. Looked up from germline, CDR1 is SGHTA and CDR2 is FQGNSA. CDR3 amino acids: CASSWTSGSDTGELFF. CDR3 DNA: TGTGCCAGCAGCTGGACTAGCGGGAGCGACACCGGGGAGCTGTTTTTT.

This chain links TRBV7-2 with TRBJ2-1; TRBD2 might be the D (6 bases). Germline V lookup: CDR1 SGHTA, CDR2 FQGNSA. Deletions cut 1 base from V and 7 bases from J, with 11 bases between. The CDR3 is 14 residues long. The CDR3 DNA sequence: TGTGCCAGCAGCTTAGGCGGGGTAGCTAATGAGCAGTTCTTC. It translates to CASSLGGVANEQFF.